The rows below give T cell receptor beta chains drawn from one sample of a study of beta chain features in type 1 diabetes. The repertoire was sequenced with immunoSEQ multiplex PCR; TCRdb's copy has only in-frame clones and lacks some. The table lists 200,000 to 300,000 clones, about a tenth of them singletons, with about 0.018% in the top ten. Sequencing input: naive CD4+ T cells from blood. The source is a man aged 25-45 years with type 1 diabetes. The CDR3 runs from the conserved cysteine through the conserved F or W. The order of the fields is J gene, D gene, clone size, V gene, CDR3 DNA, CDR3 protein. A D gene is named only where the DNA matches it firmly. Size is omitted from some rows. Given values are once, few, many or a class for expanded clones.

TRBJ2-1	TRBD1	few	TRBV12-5	TGTGCTAGCCTAGGGGGCTTGCACAATGAGCAGTTCTTC	CASLGGLHNEQFF
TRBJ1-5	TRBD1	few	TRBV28	TGTGCCAGCAGTTCACGGGGACAGGACTTCCATCAGCCCGGGCATTTT	CASSSRGQDFHQPGHF
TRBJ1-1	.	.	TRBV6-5	TGTGCCAGCAGTTATACGCCACAGGGCACTGAAGCTTTCTTT	CASSYTPQGTEAFF
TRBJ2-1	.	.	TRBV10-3	TGTGCCATCAGTGAGCAAAATGAGCAGTTCTTC	CAISEQNEQFF
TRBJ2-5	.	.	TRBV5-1	TGCGCCAGCAGCTCAACTGGACAGTACCAAGAGACCCAGTACTTC	CASSSTGQYQETQYF
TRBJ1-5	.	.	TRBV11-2	TGTGCCAGCAGCTCCCTACCGGGCCGAGGAGGTCAGCCCCAGCATTTT	CASSSLPGRGGQPQHF
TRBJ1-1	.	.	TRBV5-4	TGTGCCAGCAGCACGTCACCGGGACAAGTGAACACTGAAGCTTTCTTT	CASSTSPGQVNTEAFF
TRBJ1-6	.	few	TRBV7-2	TGTGCCAGCAGCTTAGATCCGGGGTCCGGGTCACCCCTCCACTTT	CASSLDPGSGSPLHF
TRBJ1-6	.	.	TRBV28	TGTGCGACCGAGAGGAATAATTCACCCCTCCACTTT	CATERNNSPLHF
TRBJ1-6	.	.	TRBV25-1	TGTGCCAGCAGTGAATCGAACACGCCAAATTCACCCCTCCACTTT	CASSESNTPNSPLHF
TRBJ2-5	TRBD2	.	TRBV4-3	TGCGCCAGCAGCCAAGATTTAGCGGGGATGGAGACCCAGTACTTC	CASSQDLAGMETQYF
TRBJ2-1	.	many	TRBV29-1	TGCAGCGGAGGGATCGATGAGCAGTTCTTC	CSGGIDEQFF
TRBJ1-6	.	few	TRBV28	TGTGCCAGCAGTCTCCCACGACAGAGAAATAATTCACCCCTCCACTTT	CASSLPRQRNNSPLHF
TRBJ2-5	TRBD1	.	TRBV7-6	TGTGCCAGCAGCACGAAGACAGGGGGATTGGAGACCCAGTACTTC	CASSTKTGGLETQYF
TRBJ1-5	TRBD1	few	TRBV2	TGTGCCAGCGCTCCGGGACAGGGGAGTCAGCCCCAGCATTTT	CASAPGQGSQPQHF
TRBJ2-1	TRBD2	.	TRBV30	TGTGCCTGGAGTTGGACTAGCGGGGGGAATGAGCAGTTCTTC	CAWSWTSGGNEQFF
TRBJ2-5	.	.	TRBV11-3	TGTGCCAGCAGCCCAAGAGCAGGGACCCAGTACTTC	CASSPRAGTQYF
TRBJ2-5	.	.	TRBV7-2	TGTGCCAGCAGCTTAGTAGTGCAAGAGACCCAGTACTTC	CASSLVVQETQYF
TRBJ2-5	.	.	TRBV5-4	TGTGCCAGCAGCTTGGAAGGGGCAAGAGCGACCCAGTACTTC	CASSLEGARATQYF
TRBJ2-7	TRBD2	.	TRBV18	TGTGCCAGCTCGCCCTGGACTAGCGGGAGCTACGAGCAGTACTTC	CASSPWTSGSYEQYF
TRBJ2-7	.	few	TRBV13	TGTGCCAGCAGCTTTACGGGGTATTCCTACGAGCAGTACTTC	CASSFTGYSYEQYF
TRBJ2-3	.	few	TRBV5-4	TGTGCCAGCAGCCCAGGGGTGAGCACAGATACGCAGTATTTT	CASSPGVSTDTQYF
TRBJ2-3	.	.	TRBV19	TGTGCCAGTAGTAGGGCGGGGCCTCAGAGCACAGATACGCAGTATTTT	CASSRAGPQSTDTQYF
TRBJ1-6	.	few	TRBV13	TGTGCCAGCACCCGAAGAAAAGGGGGAAATTCACCCCTCCACTTT	CASTRRKGGNSPLHF
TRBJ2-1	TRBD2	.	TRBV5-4	TGTGCCAGCAGCTTGGCTAGCGGGGGGTCTGGGGGAGGCAATGAGCAGTTCTTC	CASSLASGGSGGGNEQFF
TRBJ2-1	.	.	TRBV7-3	TGTGCCAGCAGCTTCGACGCGGGTTACAATGAGCAGTTCTTC	CASSFDAGYNEQFF
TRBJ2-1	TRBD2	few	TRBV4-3	TGCGCCAGCAGCCAATCATCCGGGGGGGGAGGCAATGAGCAGTTCTTC	CASSQSSGGGGNEQFF
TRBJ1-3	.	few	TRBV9	TGTGCCAGCAGCGTTAGCTCTGGAAACACCATATATTTT	CASSVSSGNTIYF
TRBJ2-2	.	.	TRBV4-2	TGTGCCAGCAGCCAAGAACAGGCCCGGAGCGGGGAGCTGTTTTTT	CASSQEQARSGELFF
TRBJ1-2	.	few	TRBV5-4	TGTGCCACCACGATGGAAGGGGCTTATGGCTACACCTTC	CATTMEGAYGYTF
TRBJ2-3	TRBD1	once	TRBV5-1	TGCGCCAGCCCAGACAGGGGGCGGAACACAGATACGCAGTATTTT	CASPDRGRNTDTQYF
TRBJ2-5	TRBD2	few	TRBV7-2	TGTGCCAGCACCGCGGGACTAGCGGAAGAGACCCAGTACTTC	CASTAGLAEETQYF
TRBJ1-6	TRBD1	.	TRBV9	TGTGCCAGCAGCGTAGATCGACAGGGGAATTCACCCCTCCACTTT	CASSVDRQGNSPLHF
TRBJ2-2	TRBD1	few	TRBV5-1	TGCGCCAGCAGCGCGGACAGGGACCGGGGGACCGGGGAGCTGTTTTTT	CASSADRDRGTGELFF
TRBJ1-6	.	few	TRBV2	TGTGCCACATCCGGGAGCTCCTATAATTCACCCCTCCACTTT	CATSGSSYNSPLHF
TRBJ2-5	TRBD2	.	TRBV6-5	TGTGCCAGCCGTACTAGCGGGGGTGGATCCCAGACCCAGTACTTC	CASRTSGGGSQTQYF
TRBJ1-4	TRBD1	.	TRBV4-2	TGTGCCAGCAGCCACCCGGACAGGGGGCTCCGAAAACTGTTTTTT	CASSHPDRGLRKLFF
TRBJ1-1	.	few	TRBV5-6	TGTGCCAGCAGCTTGTTCGACAGAGTGAACACTGAAGCTTTCTTT	CASSLFDRVNTEAFF
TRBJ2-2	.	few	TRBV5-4	TGTGCCAGCAGCTTGGTGGCAACCGGGGAGCTGTTTTTT	CASSLVATGELFF
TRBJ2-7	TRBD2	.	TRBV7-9	TGTGCCAGCAGTTACCAGACTAGCCCCTACGAGCAGTACTTC	CASSYQTSPYEQYF
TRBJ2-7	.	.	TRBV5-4	TGTGCCAGCAGCTGGGACTCCCAGGGACAGTACGAGCAGTACTTC	CASSWDSQGQYEQYF
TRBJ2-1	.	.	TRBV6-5	TGTGCCAGCAGTTACCAGGGCCTCTCCTACAATGAGCAGTTCTTC	CASSYQGLSYNEQFF
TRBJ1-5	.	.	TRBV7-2	TGTGCCAGCAGCTTACACCACAGCAGAAATCAGCCCCAGCATTTT	CASSLHHSRNQPQHF
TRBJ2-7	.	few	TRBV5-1	TGCGCCAGCAGCCGGGACACCGCCTACGAGCAGTACTTC	CASSRDTAYEQYF
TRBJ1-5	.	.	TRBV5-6	TGTGCCAGCAGCCAGATGAGGGGCAATCAGCCCCAGCATTTT	CASSQMRGNQPQHF
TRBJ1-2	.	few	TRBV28	TGTGCCAGCAGTTTGGTCGGTCCTAACTATGGCTACACCTTC	CASSLVGPNYGYTF
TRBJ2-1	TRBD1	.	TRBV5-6	TGTGCCAGCAGCTCGTCGCCAGGGGGTATGACGGATGAGCAGTTCTTC	CASSSSPGGMTDEQFF
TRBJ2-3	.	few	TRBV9	TGTGCCAGCACCTCGCAGGGGCCCGATACGCAGTATTTT	CASTSQGPDTQYF
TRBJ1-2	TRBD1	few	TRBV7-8	TGTGCCAGCAGCTCCCACAGGGGCCTAGGGACTGATGGCTACACCTTC	CASSSHRGLGTDGYTF
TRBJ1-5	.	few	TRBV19	TGTGCCAGTAGTGTCGGGATCCTAGGACAGATAAATCAGCCCCAGCATTTT	CASSVGILGQINQPQHF
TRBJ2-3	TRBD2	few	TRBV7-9	TGTGCCAGCAGCCCGCCGGGCGCGGGGGGTCCTAGCACAGATACGCAGTATTTT	CASSPPGAGGPSTDTQYF
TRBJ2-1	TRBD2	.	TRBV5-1	TGCGCCAGCAGCGGGACTAGCGGGTACAATGAGCAGTTCTTC	CASSGTSGYNEQFF
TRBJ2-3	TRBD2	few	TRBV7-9	TGTGCCAGCAGCATACTAGCGGGGACCACAGATACGCAGTATTTT	CASSILAGTTDTQYF
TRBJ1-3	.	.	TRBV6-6	TGTGCCAGCGCGGGGAGTCACTCTGGAAACACCATATATTTT	CASAGSHSGNTIYF
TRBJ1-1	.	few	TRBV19	TGTGCCAGTAGTATCCCAAGACTCACAACTGAAGCTTTCTTT	CASSIPRLTTEAFF